This passage covers 14 T cell receptor beta chains from one sample sequenced in a study of blood T cell repertoires in COVID-19. Profiled with immunoSEQ multiplex PCR; TCRdb holds only in-frame clones, not every one. The sample lists 200,000 to 250,000 clones, about 80% occurring once. The material sequenced was PBMCs or T cells enriched from blood (not recorded which). The receptors shown here come from a woman aged 40 to 49 who had been exposed to COVID-19.

J is TRBJ2-1 and V is TRBV4-2; 9 bases map to TRBD2. The CDR3 is 15 residues long. From germline, CDR1 is LGHNA and CDR2 YNFKEQ. V was pared by 5 bases and J by 7 bases, with 9 bases of the junction left unmatched. The CDR3 bases are TGTGCCAGCAGCACACAAGACGCGGGGGGGAATGAGCAGTTCTTC. Encoded protein: CASSTQDAGGNEQFF.

The chain recombines TRBV7-3 with TRBJ1-1; D is undetermined. This CDR3 spans 12 amino acids. V was pared by 3 bases and J by 2 bases, with 4 bases between. The germline gives CDR1 SGHTA, CDR2 FQGTGA. CDR3 amino acids: CASSFRNTEAFF. DNA of the CDR3: TGTGCCAGCAGCTTTCGTAACACTGAAGCTTTCTTT. Full variable domain (outside the CDR3, taken from reference TRBV7-3 and TRBJ1-1): GAGVSQTPSNKVTEKGKYVELRCDPISGHTALYWYRQSLGQGPEFLIYFQGTGAADDSGLPNDRFFAVRPEGSVSTLKIQRTERGDSAVYLCASSFRNTEAFFGQGTRLTVV.

This chain uses TRBV5-1 with TRBJ2-6; D gene unclear. CDR1 is SGHRS, CDR2 YFSETQ, per germline. The V and J ends lost 0 bases and 0 bases respectively, with 10 bases between them. This CDR3 spans 17 amino acids. CDR3: CASSLVSSTSGANVLTF. The CDR3 DNA follows: TGCGCCAGCAGCTTGGTCTCCTCTACCTCTGGGGCCAACGTCCTGACTTTC.

The chain links TRBV12-5 to TRBJ1-4, with 7 bases that match TRBD1. This CDR3 has 16 amino acids. Per germline, CDR1 LGHNT and CDR2 FRNRAP. Losses at the gene ends were 1 base for V and 2 bases for J; bases not matched to a gene: 4. CDR3 DNA: TGTGCTAGTGGTTTGGCTAGGGACAGCACTAATGAAAAACTGTTTTTT. Translation gives CASGLARDSTNEKLFF.

The chain uses TRBV11-3 and TRBJ2-3, with D tentatively TRBD2 (7 bases). Germline V gene lookup returns CDR1 SGHNT and CDR2 YENEEA. This CDR3 is built from 14 residues. With 6 bases removed from V and 1 base from J, the gap between germline ends came to 11 bases. The CDR3 is CASRGGLGTDTQYF. DNA of the CDR3: TGTGCCAGCAGGGGGGGGCTGGGCACAGATACGCAGTATTTT.

The sample holds one count of this clone. V is TRBV2 and J is TRBJ1-5; 7 positions agree with TRBD1. The CDR3 is 15 residues long. Germline CDR1 SNHLY, CDR2 FYNNEI. V gave up 7 bases and J gave up 4 bases; unmatched junction bases: 10. The DNA for the CDR3 is TGTGCCAGCACTGCTGAGGGGGCAGGGAATCAGCCCCAGCATTTT. Protein product: CASTAEGAGNQPQHF.

This sequence joins TRBV7-9 and TRBJ2-1; the match to TRBD2 covers 12 bases. The CDR3 totals 15 residues. The germline CDR1 and CDR2 sequences are SEHNR and FQNEAQ (reference sequence). V shed 5 bases, J shed 4 bases, and the junction held 3 bases outside the gene matches. The CDR3 DNA reads as TGTGCCAGCAGCGGACTAGCGGGGTCGTACAATGAGCAGTTCTTC. Translating gives CASSGLAGSYNEQFF.

V and J are TRBV19 and TRBJ1-1; a weak D match, TRBD1 (5 bases). Trimming removed 10 bases at V and 0 bases at J, with 15 bases between. This CDR3 is built from 14 residues. The germline CDR1 and CDR2 sequences are LNHDA and SQIVND (reference sequence). The CDR3 nucleotides read TGTGCCACCAAGAGCGGGGGGATGAACACTGAAGCTTTCTTT. This encodes CATKSGGMNTEAFF.

In its sample, this clone was seen once. V is TRBV6-5 and J is TRBJ2-2, with a weak D call TRBD1 (6 bases). The CDR3 totals 14 residues. Germline lookup yields CDR1 MNHEY and CDR2 SVGAGI. V shed 7 bases and J shed 4 bases, with 13 bases lying between them. CDR3 amino acids: CASNLDSATGELFF. DNA of the CDR3: TGTGCCAGCAACCTGGACAGTGCCACCGGGGAGCTGTTTTTT.

J is TRBJ2-1 and V is TRBV5-1; a possible D gene is TRBD2 (5 bases). The V gene's germline CDR1 is SGHRS and CDR2 YFSETQ. CDR3 length: 15 amino acids. V lost 0 bases, J lost 7 bases, and 14 bases lay in between. The CDR3 region is CASSLVSVAINEQFF. The DNA of the CDR3 is TGCGCCAGCAGCTTGGTGTCGGTAGCGATTAATGAGCAGTTCTTC.

The chain employs TRBV7-3 and TRBJ2-3, with TRBD2 matching 8 bases. The CDR3 loop spans 15 amino acids. Germline values: CDR1 SGHTA, CDR2 FQGTGA. The V gene end was trimmed by 5 bases and the J gene end by 3 bases; junction bases not matched to a gene: 7. CDR3: CASSPAGGRTDTQYF. As DNA, the CDR3 is TGTGCCAGCAGCCCTGCGGGGGGAAGAACAGATACGCAGTATTTT.

V and J are TRBV6-5 and TRBJ2-5, with D perhaps matching TRBD2 (5 bases). With 7 bases removed from V and 7 bases from J, the gap between germline ends came to 16 bases. The CDR3 covers 13 residues. Germline CDR1 is MNHEY and CDR2 is SVGAGI. The CDR3 loop is CASNEGGYGTQYF. In nucleotides, the CDR3 is TGTGCCAGCAACGAGGGCGGGTACGGGACCCAGTACTTC.

This chain links TRBV12-3 or TRBV12-4 with TRBJ1-5; D uncertain. The V end was cut by 1 base, the J end by 6 bases, with 7 bases between. CDR3 length: 13 residues. The CDR3 bases are TGTGCCAGCAGTTTAGACGGGTCTCAGCCCCAGCATTTT. Its translation: CASSLDGSQPQHF.

This chain uses TRBV19 with TRBJ1-2; TRBD1 aligns across 8 bases. The germline V gene has CDR1 LNHDA and CDR2 SQIVND (reference sequence). This CDR3 region has 15 residues. V lost 3 bases, J lost 4 bases, and 7 bases stayed unmatched. The CDR3, as DNA: TGTGCCAGTAGTATCCAGGGGGCATTGGGCTATGGCTACACCTTC. Protein sequence: CASSIQGALGYGYTF.